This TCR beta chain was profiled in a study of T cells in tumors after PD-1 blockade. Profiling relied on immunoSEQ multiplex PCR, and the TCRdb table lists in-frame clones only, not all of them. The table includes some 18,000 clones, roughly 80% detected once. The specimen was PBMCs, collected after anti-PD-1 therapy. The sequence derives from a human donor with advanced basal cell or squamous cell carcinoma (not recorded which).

The CDR3 spells CASSSSGRLDEQFF. The DNA of the CDR3 is TGTGCCAGCAGCTCTAGCGGGAGATTAGATGAGCAGTTCTTC. The J gene is TRBJ2-1, the V gene TRBV6-2 or TRBV6-3; the match to TRBD2 covers 10 bases. The CDR3 sequence is 14 residues long. CDR1 MNHEY and CDR2 SVGEGT come from the germline V gene. V trimming: 6 bases; J trimming: 8 bases; junction bases outside the gene matches: 7.